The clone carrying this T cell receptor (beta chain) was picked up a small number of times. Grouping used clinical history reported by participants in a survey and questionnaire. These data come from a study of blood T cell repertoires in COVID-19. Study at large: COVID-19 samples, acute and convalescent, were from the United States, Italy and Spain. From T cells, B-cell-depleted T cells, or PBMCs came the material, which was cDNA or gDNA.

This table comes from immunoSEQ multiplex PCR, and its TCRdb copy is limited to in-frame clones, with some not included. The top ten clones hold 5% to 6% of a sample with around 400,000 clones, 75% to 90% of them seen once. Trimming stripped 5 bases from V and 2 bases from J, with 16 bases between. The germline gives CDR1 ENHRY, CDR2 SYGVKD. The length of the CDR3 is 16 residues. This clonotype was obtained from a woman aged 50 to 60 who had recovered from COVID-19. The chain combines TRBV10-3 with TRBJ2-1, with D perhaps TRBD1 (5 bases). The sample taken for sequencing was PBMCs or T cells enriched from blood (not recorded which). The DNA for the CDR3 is TGTGCCATCAGTACCAACAGAAGGGGAACCTACAATGAGCAGTTCTTC. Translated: CAISTNRRGTYNEQFF.